This T cell receptor beta chain was recorded in a study of blood T cell repertoires in COVID-19. Study overall: Material from acute and convalescent COVID-19 was sourced from the United States, Italy and Spain. PBMCs, B-cell-depleted T cells, or T cells were the source of the cDNA or gDNA that made up the material.

Original handling: Using reference gene primer amplification, nucleated cell counts were estimated. TCRdb's table, derived via immunoSEQ multiplex PCR, lists solely in-frame clones and lacks some. The DNA was the basis for D and trimming; V, J and clone size are from that table. This sample has more than 85,000 clones, with about 78% found just once. The CDR3 spans 19 residues. V lost 1 base and J lost 0, with 16 bases in between. Germline values: CDR1 SGHVS, CDR2 FQNEAQ. The sample comprised peripheral blood. This sequence was found in a man aged 55 to 70 with active or convalescent COVID-19. V usage is TRBV7-8 and J usage is TRBJ2-6, with D hard to call. In DNA form, the CDR3 reads TGTGCCAGCAGCTTAGGTGTCACCCTACCCGGCTCTGGGGCCAACGTCCTGACTTTC. Amino acids: CASSLGVTLPGSGANVLTF.